This T cell receptor (beta chain) was captured by sequencing in a study of blood T cell repertoires in COVID-19. About the study: The study drew acute and convalescent COVID-19 samples from the United States, Italy and Spain. From T cells, B-cell-depleted T cells, or PBMCs came the material, which was cDNA or gDNA.

In the source study's methods: Researchers report that nucleated cell counts were estimated from reference gene primer amplification. Profiled with immunoSEQ multiplex PCR; TCRdb holds only in-frame clones, not every one. The V and J calls and clone size were taken over from that table, and D and trimming were inferred from the DNA. Counted here are roughly 250,000 clones, 70% to 90% occurring once; the ten biggest clones make up under 2.5%. The germline CDR1 and CDR2 sequences are GTSNPN and SVGIG (reference sequence). CDR3 length: 14 residues. The V gene lost 5 bases and the J gene lost 3 bases, with 16 bases spanning the gap.

This TCR came from a woman aged 40 to 49 who had recovered from COVID-19. The J gene is TRBJ2-5, the V gene TRBV30, with a tentative D call TRBD2 (7 bases). Sequencing was done on a sample of peripheral blood. The CDR3, as DNA: TGTGCCTGGGAGTACGGGGGGCCAAAAGAGACCCAGTACTTC. The encoded protein is CAWEYGGPKETQYF.